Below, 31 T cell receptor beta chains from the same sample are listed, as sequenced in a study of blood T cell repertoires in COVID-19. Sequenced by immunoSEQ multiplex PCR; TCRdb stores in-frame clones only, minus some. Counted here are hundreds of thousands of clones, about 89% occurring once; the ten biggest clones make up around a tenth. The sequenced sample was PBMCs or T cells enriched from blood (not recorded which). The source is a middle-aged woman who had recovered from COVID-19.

In DNA, the CDR3 is TGTGCCAGCAGCCCCCGAGGGAGGATTATTCAGCCCCAGCATTTT. It translates to CASSPRGRIIQPQHF. This rearrangement joins TRBV27 to TRBJ1-5; unclear D gene. CDR1 is MNHEY, CDR2 SMNVEV, per germline (reference sequence). The V gene lost 6 bases and the J gene lost 6 bases, with 18 bases spanning the gap. The length of the CDR3 is 15 residues.

The CDR3 here is CASSAPDRGSNQPQHF. DNA of the CDR3: TGTGCCAGCAGCGCCCCGGACAGGGGTAGCAATCAGCCCCAGCATTTT. The rearrangement uses TRBV21-1 and TRBJ1-5; the table's D call of TRBD1 was not tested on the DNA. TRBV21-1 is a pseudogene. The CDR3 sequence is 16 residues long.

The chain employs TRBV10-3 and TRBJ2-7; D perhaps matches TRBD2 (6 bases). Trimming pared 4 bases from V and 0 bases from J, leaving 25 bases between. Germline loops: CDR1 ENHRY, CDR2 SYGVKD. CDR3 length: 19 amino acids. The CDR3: CAISGTGQGSGGISYEQYF. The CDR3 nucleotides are TGTGCCATCAGTGGTACCGGACAAGGCAGTGGAGGGATCTCCTACGAGCAGTACTTC.

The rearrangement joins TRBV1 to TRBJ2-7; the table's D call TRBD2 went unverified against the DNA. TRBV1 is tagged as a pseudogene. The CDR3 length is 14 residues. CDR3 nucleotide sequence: TGCACCAGCGGGACCGGGACTAGTGGAGTCAGGAGGTACTTC. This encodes CTSGTGTSGVRRYF.

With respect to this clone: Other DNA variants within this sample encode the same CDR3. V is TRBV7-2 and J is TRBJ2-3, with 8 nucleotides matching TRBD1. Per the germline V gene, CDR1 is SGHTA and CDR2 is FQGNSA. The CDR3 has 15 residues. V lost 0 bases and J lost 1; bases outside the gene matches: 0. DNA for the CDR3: TGTGCCAGCAGCTTAGCGGGACAGGGCACAGATACGCAGTATTTT. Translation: CASSLAGQGTDTQYF.

The CDR3 DNA sequence: TGTGCCAGCAGCCAAACAGGGGGAATTACTGAAGCTTTCTTT. This encodes CASSQTGGITEAFF. This chain connects TRBV3-1 (or the pseudogene TRBV3-2) to TRBJ1-1; 8 bases are shared with TRBD1. CDR1 is LGHDT, CDR2 YNNKEL, per germline (reference sequence). This CDR3 has 14 amino acids. Unmatched junction bases numbered 4, after V lost 2 bases and J lost 5 bases.

In DNA, the CDR3 is TGTGCCAGCAGCTCCCCCCCAGGAATGACTGAAGCTTTCTTT. It yields the protein CASSSPPGMTEAFF. This chain uses TRBV7-8 with TRBJ1-1; D is uncertain. This CDR3 has 14 amino acids. The germline V and J ends were trimmed by 4 bases and 5 bases, with 14 bases remaining between them. Per the germline V gene, CDR1 is SGHVS and CDR2 is FQNEAQ.

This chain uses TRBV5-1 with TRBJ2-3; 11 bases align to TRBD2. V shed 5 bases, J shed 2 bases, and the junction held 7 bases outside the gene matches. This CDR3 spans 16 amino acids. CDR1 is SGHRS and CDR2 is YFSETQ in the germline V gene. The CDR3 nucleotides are TGCGCCAGCAGTCCCCGGACTAGCGGGTTCACAGATACGCAGTATTTT. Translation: CASSPRTSGFTDTQYF.

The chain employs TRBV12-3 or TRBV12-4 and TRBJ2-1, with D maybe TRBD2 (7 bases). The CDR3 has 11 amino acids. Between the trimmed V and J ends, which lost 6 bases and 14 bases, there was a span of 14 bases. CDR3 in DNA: TGTGCCAGCAGCTCGGGGGGCCCAGAGTTCTTC. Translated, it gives CASSSGGPEFF.

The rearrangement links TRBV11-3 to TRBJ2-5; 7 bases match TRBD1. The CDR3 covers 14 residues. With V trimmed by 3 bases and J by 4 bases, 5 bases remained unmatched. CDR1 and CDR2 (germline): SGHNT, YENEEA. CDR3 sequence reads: CASSFWQGVETQYF. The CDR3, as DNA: TGTGCCAGCAGCTTTTGGCAGGGGGTAGAGACCCAGTACTTC.

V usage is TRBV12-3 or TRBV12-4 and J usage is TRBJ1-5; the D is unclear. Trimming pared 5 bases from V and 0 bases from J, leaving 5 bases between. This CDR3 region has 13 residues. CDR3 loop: CASSTDSNQPQHF. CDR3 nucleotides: TGTGCCAGCAGTACAGATAGCAATCAGCCCCAGCATTTT.

CDR3 DNA: TGTGCCAGCTCACCAGGGACTAGCCCCGACGGGGAGCTGTTTTTT. Translated: CASSPGTSPDGELFF. The chain combines TRBV18 with TRBJ2-2; 9 positions agree with TRBD2. CDR3 length equals 15 residues. The germline V gene has CDR1 KGHSH and CDR2 LQKENI. The trim removed 2 bases at V and 7 bases at J, leaving 5 bases unmatched.

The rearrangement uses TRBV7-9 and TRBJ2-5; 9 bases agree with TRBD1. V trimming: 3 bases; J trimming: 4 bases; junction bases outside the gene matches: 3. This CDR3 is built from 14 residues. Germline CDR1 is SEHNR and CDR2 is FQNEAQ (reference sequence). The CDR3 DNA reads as TGTGCCAGCAGCTTTACAGGGGGCCCAGAGACCCAGTACTTC. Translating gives CASSFTGGPETQYF.

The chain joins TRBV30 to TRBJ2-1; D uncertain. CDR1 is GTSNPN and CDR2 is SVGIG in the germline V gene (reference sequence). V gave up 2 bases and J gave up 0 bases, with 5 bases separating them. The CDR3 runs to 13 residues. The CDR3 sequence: CAWSLSSYNEQFF. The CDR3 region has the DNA TGTGCCTGGAGTCTTAGCTCCTACAATGAGCAGTTCTTC.

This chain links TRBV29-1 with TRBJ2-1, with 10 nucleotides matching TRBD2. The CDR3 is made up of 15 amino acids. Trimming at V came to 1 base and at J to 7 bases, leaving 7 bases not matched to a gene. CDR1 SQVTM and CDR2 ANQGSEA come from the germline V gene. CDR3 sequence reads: CSVEGPGTSENEQFF. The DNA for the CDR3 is TGCAGCGTTGAAGGCCCCGGGACTAGCGAAAATGAGCAGTTCTTC.

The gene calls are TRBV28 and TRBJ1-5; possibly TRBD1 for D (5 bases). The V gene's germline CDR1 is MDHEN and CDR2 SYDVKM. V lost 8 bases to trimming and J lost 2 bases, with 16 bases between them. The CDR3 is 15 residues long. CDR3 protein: CASGSWGGGNQPQHF. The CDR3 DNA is TGTGCCAGCGGATCATGGGGGGGAGGCAATCAGCCCCAGCATTTT. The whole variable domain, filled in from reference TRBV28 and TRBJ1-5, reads DVKVTQSSRYLVKRTGEKVFLECVQDMDHENMFWYRQDPGLGLRLIYFSYDVKMKEKGDIPEGYSVSREKKERFSLILESASTNQTSMYLCASGSWGGGNQPQHFGDGTRLSIL.

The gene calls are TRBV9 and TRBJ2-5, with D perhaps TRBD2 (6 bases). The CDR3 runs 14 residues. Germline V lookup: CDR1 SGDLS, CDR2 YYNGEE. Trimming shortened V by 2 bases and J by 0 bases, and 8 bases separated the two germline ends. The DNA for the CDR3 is TGTGCCAGCAGCGTCCGGGACTACCAAGAGACCCAGTACTTC. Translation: CASSVRDYQETQYF.

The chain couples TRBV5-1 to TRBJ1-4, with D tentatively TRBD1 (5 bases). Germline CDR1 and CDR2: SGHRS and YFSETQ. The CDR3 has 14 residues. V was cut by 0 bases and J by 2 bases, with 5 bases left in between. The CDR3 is CASSLEGTNEKLFF. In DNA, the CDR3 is TGCGCCAGCAGCTTGGAGGGGACTAATGAAAAACTGTTTTTT.

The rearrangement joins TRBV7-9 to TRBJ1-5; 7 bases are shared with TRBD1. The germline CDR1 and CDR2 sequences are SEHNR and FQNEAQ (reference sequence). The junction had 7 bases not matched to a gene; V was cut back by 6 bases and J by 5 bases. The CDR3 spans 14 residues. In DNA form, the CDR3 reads TGTGCCAGCAGTCTAGACAGGGTTGATCAGCCCCAGCATTTT. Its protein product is CASSLDRVDQPQHF.

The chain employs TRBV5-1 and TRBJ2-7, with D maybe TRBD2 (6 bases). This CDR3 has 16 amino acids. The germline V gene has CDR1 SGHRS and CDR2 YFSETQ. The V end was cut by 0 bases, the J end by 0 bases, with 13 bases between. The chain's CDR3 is CASSLGVAGISYEQYF. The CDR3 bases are TGCGCCAGCAGCTTGGGCGTGGCGGGAATCTCCTACGAGCAGTACTTC.

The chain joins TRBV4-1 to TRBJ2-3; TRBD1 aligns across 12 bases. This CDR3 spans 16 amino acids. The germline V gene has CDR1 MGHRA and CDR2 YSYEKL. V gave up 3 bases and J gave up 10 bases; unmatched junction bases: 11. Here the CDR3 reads CASSHPGTGGVQAQYF. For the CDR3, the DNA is TGCGCCAGCAGCCACCCCGGGACAGGGGGCGTTCAGGCGCAGTATTTT.

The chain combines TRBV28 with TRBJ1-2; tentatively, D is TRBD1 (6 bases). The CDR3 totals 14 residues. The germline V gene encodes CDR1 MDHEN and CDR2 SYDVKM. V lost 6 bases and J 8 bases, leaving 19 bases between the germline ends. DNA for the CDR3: TGTGCCAGCAGCCCTCAGTCAGGGGTGAGAGGCTACACCTTC. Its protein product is CASSPQSGVRGYTF.

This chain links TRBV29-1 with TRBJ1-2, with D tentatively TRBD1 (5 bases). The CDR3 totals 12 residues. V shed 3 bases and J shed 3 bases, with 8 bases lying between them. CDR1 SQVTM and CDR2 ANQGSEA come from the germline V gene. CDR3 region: CSVDRGYYGYTF. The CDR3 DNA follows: TGCAGCGTTGATCGGGGGTACTATGGCTACACCTTC. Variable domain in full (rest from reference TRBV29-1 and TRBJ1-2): SAVISQKPSRDICQRGTSLTIQCQVDSQVTMMFWYRQQPGQSLTLIATANQGSEATYESGFVIDKFPISRPNLTFSTLTVSNMSPEDSSIYLCSVDRGYYGYTFGSGTRLTVV.

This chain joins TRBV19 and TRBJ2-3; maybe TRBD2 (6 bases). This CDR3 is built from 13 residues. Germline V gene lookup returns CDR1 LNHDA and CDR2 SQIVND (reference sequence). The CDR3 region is CASAGTRADTQYF. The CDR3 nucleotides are TGTGCTTCGGCGGGGACCCGGGCAGATACGCAGTATTTT. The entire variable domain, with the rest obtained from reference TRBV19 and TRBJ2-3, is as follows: DGGITQSPKYLFRKEGQNVTLSCEQNLNHDAMYWYRQDPGQGLRLIYYSQIVNDFQKGDIAEGYSVSREKKESFPLTVTSAQKNPTAFYLCASAGTRADTQYFGPGTRLTVL.

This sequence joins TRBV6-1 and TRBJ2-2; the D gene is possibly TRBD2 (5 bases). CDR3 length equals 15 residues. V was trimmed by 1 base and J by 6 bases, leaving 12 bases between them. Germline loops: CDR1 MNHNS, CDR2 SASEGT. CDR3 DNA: TGTGCCAGCAGTGAAGTGGTATCGGAGGCCGGGGAGCTGTTTTTT. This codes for CASSEVVSEAGELFF.

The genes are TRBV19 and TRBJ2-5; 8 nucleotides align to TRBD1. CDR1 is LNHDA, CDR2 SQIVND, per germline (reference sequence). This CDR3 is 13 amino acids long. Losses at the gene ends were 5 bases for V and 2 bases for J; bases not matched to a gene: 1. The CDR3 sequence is CASSGTGQETQYF. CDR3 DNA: TGTGCCAGTAGTGGGACAGGACAAGAGACCCAGTACTTC.

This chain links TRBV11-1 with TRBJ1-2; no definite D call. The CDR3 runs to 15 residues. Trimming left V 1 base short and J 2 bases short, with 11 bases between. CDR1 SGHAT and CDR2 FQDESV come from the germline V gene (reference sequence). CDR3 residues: CASSLGGAGNYGYTF. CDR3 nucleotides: TGTGCCAGCAGCTTAGGCGGCGCGGGGAACTATGGCTACACCTTC.

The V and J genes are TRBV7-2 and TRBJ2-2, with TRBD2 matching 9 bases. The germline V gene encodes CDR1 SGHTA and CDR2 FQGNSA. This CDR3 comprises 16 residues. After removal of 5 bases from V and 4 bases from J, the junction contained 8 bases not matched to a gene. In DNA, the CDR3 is TGTGCCAGCAGCCCCGGGACTAGCAGGAGCACCGGGGAGCTGTTTTTT. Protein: CASSPGTSRSTGELFF.

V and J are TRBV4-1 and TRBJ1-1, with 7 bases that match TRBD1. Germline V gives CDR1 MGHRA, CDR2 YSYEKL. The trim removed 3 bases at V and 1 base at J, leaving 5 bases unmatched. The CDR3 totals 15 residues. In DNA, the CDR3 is TGCGCCAGCAGCCACCTTCGACAGGGGAACACTGAAGCTTTCTTT. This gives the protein CASSHLRQGNTEAFF.

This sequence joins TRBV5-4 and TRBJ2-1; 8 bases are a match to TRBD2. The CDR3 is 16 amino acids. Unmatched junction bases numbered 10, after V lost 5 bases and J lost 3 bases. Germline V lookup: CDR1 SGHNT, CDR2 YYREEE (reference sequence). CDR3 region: CASRRMELAVYNEQFF. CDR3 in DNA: TGTGCCAGCAGGCGGATGGAACTAGCGGTCTACAATGAGCAGTTCTTC.

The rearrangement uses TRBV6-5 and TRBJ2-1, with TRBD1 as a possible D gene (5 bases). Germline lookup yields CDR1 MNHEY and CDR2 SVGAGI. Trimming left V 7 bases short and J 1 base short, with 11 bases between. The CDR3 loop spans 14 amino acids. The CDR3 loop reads CASTRGNSYNEQFF. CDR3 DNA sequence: TGTGCCAGCACAAGGGGCAATTCCTACAATGAGCAGTTCTTC.